These 29 T cell receptor beta chains were all obtained from the same sample, sequenced in a study of OX40 agonist ivuxolimab in advanced cancers. Clones were sequenced by immunoSEQ multiplex PCR, and TCRdb holds only the in-frame ones, with some missing. The sample has around 72,000 clones; roughly nine tenths are singletons. The sample was CD4+ or CD8+ T cells sorted from blood, taken in a trial of the OX40 agonist ivuxolimab. The receptors stem from an adult with an advanced solid tumor such as melanoma, head and neck, liver or kidney cancer.

The chain combines TRBV28 with TRBJ2-4, with 9 bases lining up with TRBD1. V lost 5 bases and J lost 6; bases outside the gene matches: 8. Germline V gene sequence: CDR1 MDHEN, CDR2 SYDVKM. The CDR3 has 15 amino acids. CDR3: CASSPAGQGTNIQYF. In DNA form, the CDR3 reads TGTGCCAGCAGTCCCGCGGGACAGGGTACAAACATTCAGTACTTC.

This chain joins TRBV7-9 and TRBJ2-5, with D possibly being TRBD2 (5 bases). The J call is uncertain, as TRBJ2-7 better fits the DNA end. CDR1 SEHNR and CDR2 FQNEAQ come from the germline V gene (reference sequence). CDR3 size: 13 residues. The CDR3 is CASSLITSYEQYF. CDR3 bases: TGTGCCAGCAGCTTAATTACTAGCTACGAGCAGTACTTC.

This sequence joins TRBV6-6 and TRBJ1-4; D call uncertain. The CDR3 is 11 amino acids. Trimming removed 6 bases at V and 6 bases at J, with 5 bases between. Germline V gene data show CDR1 as MNHNY and CDR2 as SVGAGI (reference sequence). The DNA of the CDR3 is TGTGCCAGCAGCATCGATGAAAAACTGTTTTTT. Protein: CASSIDEKLFF.

The chain recombines TRBV7-6 with TRBJ2-2; 13 positions agree with TRBD2. The CDR3 totals 14 residues. V lost 5 bases, J lost 6 bases, and 0 bases stayed unmatched. Germline V gives CDR1 SGHVS, CDR2 FNYEAQ. This CDR3 reads CASSGLAGAGELFF. The CDR3 DNA reads as TGTGCCAGCAGCGGACTAGCGGGGGCCGGGGAGCTGTTTTTT.

The rearrangement joins TRBV5-1 to TRBJ2-2; D may be TRBD2 (5 bases). The CDR3 is 16 amino acids. Trimming removed 0 bases at V and 2 bases at J, with 11 bases between. Germline V gene data show CDR1 as SGHRS and CDR2 as YFSETQ. CDR3 bases: TGCGCCAGCAGCTTGGTTGGCGGGCCAAACACCGGGGAGCTGTTTTTT. It yields the protein CASSLVGGPNTGELFF.

This rearrangement joins TRBV14 to TRBJ1-3; the D is unclear. CDR1 is SGHDN and CDR2 is FVKESK in the germline V gene. The V and J ends lost 3 bases and 4 bases respectively, with 7 bases between them. The CDR3 is 13 amino acids. DNA of the CDR3: TGTGCCAGCAGCCAGCAAGGAGGAAACACCATATATTTT. It yields the protein CASSQQGGNTIYF.

V gene TRBV10-2 combines with J gene TRBJ1-4; 7 nucleotides agree with TRBD1. In germline, CDR1 is WSHSY, CDR2 SAAADI. Trimming removed 3 bases from V and 2 bases from J; junction bases left unmatched: 6. The CDR3 is 16 amino acids. DNA for the CDR3: TGCGCCAGCAGTGATCCCAGGGGGGCCACTAATGAAAAACTGTTTTTT. It yields the protein CASSDPRGATNEKLFF.

The V gene is TRBV28, the J gene TRBJ1-5; no clear D gene. Germline V gene lookup returns CDR1 MDHEN and CDR2 SYDVKM. V lost 6 bases to trimming and J lost 4 bases, with 22 bases between them. CDR3 length equals 17 residues. Here the CDR3 DNA reads TGTGCCAGCAGCACATTTAAACAGCAGCAGGAGAATCAGCCCCAGCATTTT. Translating gives CASSTFKQQQENQPQHF.

The chain joins TRBV4-1 to TRBJ2-2; D may be TRBD1 (7 bases). Germline-derived CDR1 and CDR2 are MGHRA and YSYEKL. The V gene lost 4 bases and the J gene lost 7 bases, with 16 bases spanning the gap. This CDR3 spans 15 amino acids. The CDR3 DNA is TGCGCCAGCAGCCCCCGCAGGGGGGCGGGCGGGGAGCTGTTTTTT. Protein sequence: CASSPRRGAGGELFF.

The chain joins TRBV28 to TRBJ1-2; a weak D match, TRBD1 (5 bases). The CDR3 is 15 residues long. Germline lookup yields CDR1 MDHEN and CDR2 SYDVKM. Trimming shortened V by 3 bases and J by 0 bases, and 11 bases separated the two germline ends. As DNA, the CDR3 is TGTGCCAGCAGTTTGGGCGGCAGGGCTAACTATGGCTACACCTTC. Translating it yields CASSLGGRANYGYTF.

This clone was recorded only once. V gene TRBV28 combines with J gene TRBJ1-2; possible D gene TRBD1, 5 bases. The V end was cut by 5 bases, the J end by 8 bases, with 27 bases between. Germline CDR1 MDHEN, CDR2 SYDVKM. This CDR3 region has 17 residues. For the CDR3, the DNA is TGTGCCAGCAGTCCTCCGGCTCTTAGACAGAATCGAGGGGGCTACACCTTC. It encodes CASSPPALRQNRGGYTF.

The J gene is TRBJ1-1, the V gene TRBV18; 11 nucleotides line up with TRBD1. Per germline, CDR1 KGHSH and CDR2 LQKENI. The V segment lost 2 bases and the J segment 1 base; nucleotides outside the gene matches: 0. This CDR3 comprises 15 residues. CDR3 sequence reads: CASSPGTGGNTEAFF. DNA for the CDR3: TGTGCCAGCTCACCAGGGACAGGGGGGAACACTGAAGCTTTCTTT.

This chain joins TRBV9 and TRBJ2-7, with D perhaps being TRBD1 or TRBD2 (5 bases each). CDR1 is SGDLS and CDR2 is YYNGEE in the germline V gene. CDR3 length: 14 residues. Trimming took 0 bases from V and 5 from J, leaving 12 bases between them. CDR3 sequence (DNA): TGTGCCAGCAGCGTAGATCCAGGGACCCACGAGCAGTACTTC. It is translated as CASSVDPGTHEQYF.

This chain connects TRBV7-8 to TRBJ1-5, with 7 positions matching TRBD1. Trimming at V came to 1 base and at J to 2 bases, leaving 8 bases not matched to a gene. CDR1 and CDR2 (germline): SGHVS, FQNEAQ. The CDR3 has 17 amino acids. CDR3 loop: CASSLGQRGQGNQPQHF. The CDR3 region has the DNA TGTGCCAGCAGCTTAGGACAGAGGGGGCAAGGCAATCAGCCCCAGCATTTT.

The rearrangement uses TRBV19 and TRBJ2-5; tentatively, D is TRBD1 or TRBD2 (5 bases each). With 4 bases removed from V and 4 bases from J, the gap between germline ends came to 16 bases. The CDR3 has 15 residues. Looked up from germline, CDR1 is LNHDA and CDR2 is SQIVND (reference sequence). CDR3 protein: CASSRPGTAGETQYF. The CDR3, as DNA: TGTGCCAGTAGTAGACCCGGGACGGCTGGAGAGACCCAGTACTTC.

This chain links TRBV6-1 with TRBJ2-7; the D gene is possibly TRBD1 (5 bases). Germline V lookup: CDR1 MNHNS, CDR2 SASEGT. The ends were cut back, 4 bases at V and 0 bases at J, with 10 bases in the middle. This CDR3 is built from 14 residues. The CDR3, as DNA: TGTGCCAGCAGTGGGCAGGGAAACTCCTACGAGCAGTACTTC. It translates to CASSGQGNSYEQYF.

V and J are TRBV18 and TRBJ2-4; 9 nucleotides line up with TRBD1. The CDR3 runs 16 residues. The V segment lost 4 bases and the J segment 5 bases; nucleotides outside the gene matches: 9. Looked up from germline, CDR1 is KGHSH and CDR2 is LQKENI. The CDR3, as DNA: TGTGCCAGCTCACAGACGACAGGGGGAGTCCAAAACATTCAGTACTTC. It translates to CASSQTTGGVQNIQYF.

The chain employs TRBV27 and TRBJ2-2; no definite D call. Germline CDR1 reads MNHEY; CDR2 reads SMNVEV (reference sequence). Trimming removed 5 bases from V and 3 bases from J, with 7 bases in between. The CDR3 consists of 13 residues. In DNA, the CDR3 is TGTGCCAGCAGTCTAACCTACACCGGGGAGCTGTTTTTT. The encoded protein is CASSLTYTGELFF.

The chain has TRBV7-3 and TRBJ2-1; 7 positions agree with TRBD1. The CDR3 runs 14 residues. Looked up from germline, CDR1 is SGHTA and CDR2 is FQGTGA. With 5 bases clipped from V and 3 bases from J, the junction kept 4 bases outside the gene matches. CDR3 protein: CASSAGTVYNEQFF. The CDR3 DNA is TGTGCCAGCAGCGCCGGGACAGTCTACAATGAGCAGTTCTTC. The full variable domain, completed using reference TRBV7-3 and TRBJ2-1, is GAGVSQTPSNKVTEKGKYVELRCDPISGHTALYWYRQSLGQGPEFLIYFQGTGAADDSGLPNDRFFAVRPEGSVSTLKIQRTERGDSAVYLCASSAGTVYNEQFFGPGTRLTVL.

The chain is built from TRBV9 and TRBJ1-5; 9 bases map to TRBD1. The CDR3 sequence is 15 residues long. The germline CDR1 and CDR2 sequences are SGDLS and YYNGEE. Trimming took 0 bases from V and 2 from J; bases not matched to a gene: 0. CDR3: CASSVGTGGNQPQHF. CDR3 DNA: TGTGCCAGCAGCGTAGGGACAGGGGGCAATCAGCCCCAGCATTTT. Based on the CDR3 plus reference TRBV9 and TRBJ1-5, the full variable domain is DSGVTQTPKHLITATGQRVTLRCSPRSGDLSVYWYQQSLDQGLQFLIQYYNGEERAKGNILERFSAQQFPDLHSELNLSSLELGDSALYFCASSVGTGGNQPQHFGDGTRLSIL.

The chain couples TRBV5-4 to TRBJ2-6; 7 bases are shared with TRBD1. CDR3 length: 18 residues. The germline CDR1 and CDR2 sequences are SGHNT and YYREEE (reference sequence). Trimming removed 0 bases from V and 0 bases from J; junction bases left unmatched: 6. CDR3 protein: CASSLGDRPISGANVLTF. CDR3 in DNA: TGTGCCAGCAGCTTGGGGGACAGACCTATCTCTGGGGCCAACGTCCTGACTTTC.

This clone has only one observation. The chain has TRBV2 and TRBJ1-1, with 7 bases that match TRBD1. Germline CDR1 reads SNHLY; CDR2 reads FYNNEI. Germline trimming cut 9 bases from V and 6 bases from J; bases unmatched to any gene: 10. CDR3 length equals 13 residues. The CDR3 nucleotides are TGTGCCAGTACTACAGGGGTCGGCGCTGAAGCTTTCTTT. This gives the protein CASTTGVGAEAFF.

The rearrangement uses TRBV4-2 and TRBJ2-7; D may match TRBD1 or TRBD2 (5 bases each). The CDR3 loop spans 14 amino acids. Germline CDR1 LGHNA, CDR2 YNFKEQ. V was shortened by 0 bases and J by 3 bases, with 9 bases between the two germline ends. CDR3 DNA sequence: TGTGCCAGCAGCCAAGATGCAGGGAGCTACGAGCAGTACTTC. Translation gives CASSQDAGSYEQYF.

The chain employs TRBV5-5 and TRBJ2-1, with 7 bases that match TRBD1. Germline CDR1 is SGHKS and CDR2 is YYEKEE (reference sequence). CDR3 length equals 18 residues. V trimming: 5 bases; J trimming: 0 bases; junction bases outside the gene matches: 14. CDR3 bases: TGTGCCAGCAGTTCAGGGGGTCCGGGACGGAGCTCCTACAATGAGCAGTTCTTC. Its translation is CASSSGGPGRSSYNEQFF.

The sample holds one count of this clone. The chain recombines TRBV5-6 with TRBJ2-1; TRBD1 is a possible D gene (5 bases). The V end lost 2 bases, the J end lost 4 bases, and 16 bases lay between the germline ends. The CDR3 loop spans 16 amino acids. Germline V gene sequence: CDR1 SGHDT, CDR2 YYEEEE. The CDR3 DNA follows: TGTGCCAGCAGCTTCGACTTTTCATCAGGGTACAATGAGCAGTTCTTC. As protein: CASSFDFSSGYNEQFF.

This clone was seen a few times. The rearrangement uses TRBV5-1 and TRBJ1-2; 7 nucleotides align to TRBD1. This CDR3 region has 15 residues. Germline CDR1 reads SGHRS; CDR2 reads YFSETQ. V lost 0 bases to trimming and J lost 2 bases; unmatched junction nucleotides: 4. The CDR3: CASSLDRGGNYGYTF. The CDR3 DNA reads as TGCGCCAGCAGCTTGGATAGAGGGGGCAACTATGGCTACACCTTC.

The chain carries TRBV23-1 and TRBJ1-1; unclear D gene. TRBV23-1 is annotated as an ORF whose role is uncertain. This CDR3 is 13 amino acids long. V was clipped by 2 bases and J by 4 bases, with 8 bases between them. The DNA of the CDR3 is TGCGCCAGCAGTCAAGGTGGGGTCACTGAAGCTTTCTTT. Residues: CASSQGGVTEAFF.

The chain links TRBV4-2 to TRBJ1-2, with D hard to call. The V and J ends lost 0 bases and 4 bases respectively, with 6 bases between them. The V gene's germline CDR1 is LGHNA and CDR2 YNFKEQ. This CDR3 spans 13 amino acids. The CDR3 loop is CASSQEGSYGYTF. The CDR3 DNA sequence: TGTGCCAGCAGCCAAGAGGGGAGCTATGGCTACACCTTC.

The chain combines TRBV15 with TRBJ2-7; 9 nucleotides line up with TRBD1. The germline CDR1 and CDR2 sequences are LNHNV and YYDKDF (reference sequence). V lost 1 base, J lost 2 bases, and 3 bases stayed unmatched. There are 15 residues in the CDR3. This CDR3 reads CATSRGGTGTYEQYF. As DNA, the CDR3 is TGTGCCACCAGCAGAGGAGGGACAGGGACCTACGAGCAGTACTTC.